This TCR beta chain was obtained from a study of regulatory T cells in long-lasting Graves disease. Time point of the sample: persistent/refractory GD, antithyroid drugs over 5 years with positive TRAb. After RNA was extracted from PBMCs, the TCR library was made from it. This CDR3 region has 13 residues. From germline, CDR1 is MNHEY and CDR2 SMNVEV (reference sequence). The V and J ends lost 6 bases and 7 bases respectively, with 15 bases between them. The authors built TCR beta libraries using iRepertoire HTBI primers and Arm-PCR of CDR3 regions. MiXCR, applied by TCRdb to the multiplex PCR reads, yields one record per CDR3 protein. The sample yields approximately 440,000 distinct CDR3 sequences, roughly a quarter seen once.

The receptor was derived from a female donor with Graves disease. This chain uses TRBV27 with TRBJ2-5, with D tentatively TRBD2 (6 bases). The sample here was peripheral blood mononuclear cells (PBMCs), taken when the disease was refractory, from a patient treated with antithyroid drugs. The CDR3 reads CASRQWEAGTQYF. CDR3 DNA: TGTGCCAGCAGACAATGGGAGGCTGGGACCCAGTACTTC.